This paragraph covers one T cell receptor (beta chain) sequence. As processed by the authors: Reference gene primer amplification in the assay estimated nucleated cell counts. Assay used: immunoSEQ multiplex PCR; TCRdb lists only in-frame clones, some missing. V and J calls and clone size are given by that table; D and trimming were obtained from the DNA. Of about 210,000 clones listed, about 86% are singletons. This CDR3 comprises 14 residues. Germline lookup yields CDR1 SGHAT and CDR2 FQNNGV. V was pared by 1 base and J by 7 bases, with 13 bases between. This sample was taken from a study of blood T cell repertoires in COVID-19. Whole-study context: The United States, Italy and Spain provided the acute and convalescent COVID-19 samples. PBMCs, B-cell-depleted T cells, or T cells were the source of the cDNA or gDNA that made up the material.

The chain uses TRBV11-2 and TRBJ2-5, with a possible D match to TRBD1 (6 bases). This clonotype was obtained from a woman in her seventies with acute or convalescent COVID-19. The sample taken for sequencing was peripheral blood. The CDR3 bases are TGTGCCAGCAGCTTAGTCCAGGGCAGGGGGACCCAGTACTTC. Protein product: CASSLVQGRGTQYF.